The table lists the clone carrying this TCR beta chain with a few counts. Its cognate antigen is unknown. Every bit of the isolated RNA underwent reverse transcription, so sequencing read expressed TCRB transcripts. The read count averaged about 3.6 million across naive, central memory and regulatory T cell samples. TCRdb keeps only in-frame clones here, not all; method: immunoSEQ multiplex PCR. The profile covers about 120,000 clones, with around 17% appearing a single time and over 2% taken by the ten largest. Germline V gene lookup returns CDR1 KGHSH and CDR2 LQKENI. CDR3 size: 15 residues. The ends were cut back, 0 bases at V and 5 bases at J, with 11 bases in the middle. This entry belongs to a study of beta chain features in type 1 diabetes. The study's findings and limits: Cells expressing TCR highly could be over-represented by cDNA sequencing. In all four CD4+ subsets, TCRB CDR3 length was significantly, moderately reduced in type 1 diabetes. Here, the possible influence of HLA type (on TCRB rearrangement) remained unresolved. Amplification by PCR could prefer shorter templates, with the same effect in patients and controls.

The rearrangement uses TRBV18 and TRBJ2-1; D possibly corresponds to TRBD2 (5 bases). This TCR came from a man aged 30 to 45 with type 1 diabetes. Input material: central memory CD4+ T cells from blood. The CDR3 DNA sequence: TGTGCCAGCTCACCACCTCAGTACGGGGACAATGAGCAGTTCTTC. It specifies CASSPPQYGDNEQFF.